The 10 T cell receptor beta chains presented below share a single source sample, sequenced in a study of blood T cell repertoires in COVID-19 (dated by TCRdb to 2020 to 2022). Libraries came from the immunoSEQ multiplex PCR assay. TCRdb took over this immuneACCESS table, retaining in-frame rearrangements with V and J assigned. Such tables are incomplete; in checked studies, under half of the missing clones stem from an unresolved V gene, and the remainder is unexplained. Here the sample has around 310,000 clones; more than 80% occur a single time. In total, the top ten clones hold 6% to 7% of the sample. Sequencing was performed on peripheral blood. The receptors here all came from a woman aged 25 to 39 with COVID-19, enrolled during active disease.

The V gene is TRBV9, the J gene TRBJ2-1; 8 bases fit TRBD2. With 1 base clipped from V and 3 bases from J, the junction kept 3 bases outside the gene matches. The CDR3 is 15 amino acids. CDR1 is SGDLS, CDR2 YYNGEE, per germline. The CDR3 nucleotides are TGTGCCAGCAGCGTAAGCGGGAGCCACTACAATGAGCAGTTCTTC. Translation gives CASSVSGSHYNEQFF.

The gene calls are TRBV5-1 and TRBJ1-1; 7 bases agree with TRBD1. Trimming at V came to 4 bases and at J to 4 bases, leaving 7 bases not matched to a gene. The germline CDR1 and CDR2 sequences are SGHRS and YFSETQ. This CDR3 has 14 amino acids. CDR3 in amino acids: CASSLQTGTTEAFF. DNA for the CDR3: TGCGCCAGCAGCCTACAGACAGGGACCACTGAAGCTTTCTTT. Full variable domain (rest looked up from reference TRBV5-1 and TRBJ1-1): KAGVTQTPRYLIKTRGQQVTLSCSPISGHRSVSWYQQTPGQGLQFLFEYFSETQRNKGNFPGRFSGRQFSNSRSEMNVSTLELGDSALYLCASSLQTGTTEAFFGQGTRLTVV.

The chain combines TRBV19 with TRBJ2-6; TRBD2 matches at 7 bases. J lost 0 bases, V lost 5 bases, and 13 bases had no gene match. CDR1 is LNHDA and CDR2 is SQIVND in the germline V gene (reference sequence). The CDR3 consists of 19 residues. The CDR3 spells CASSRGRILADSGANVLTF. The DNA of the CDR3 is TGTGCCAGTAGTCGAGGACGGATTCTAGCGGACTCTGGGGCCAACGTCCTGACTTTC.

V and J are TRBV7-2 and TRBJ1-5; D call uncertain. Deletions cut 4 bases from V and 9 bases from J, with 16 bases between. Germline assignment: CDR1 SGHTA and CDR2 FQGNSA. The CDR3 spans 14 residues. CDR3 sequence: CASSSRGGSLPQHF. CDR3 coding DNA: TGTGCCAGCAGCTCCCGAGGAGGAAGCTTGCCCCAGCATTTT.

The chain links TRBV9 to TRBJ2-1; TRBD1 matches at 8 bases. Germline V CDR1 and CDR2: SGDLS, YYNGEE. J was trimmed by 9 bases and V by 1 base; bases with no gene match: 12. The CDR3 is 16 amino acids. Here the CDR3 DNA reads TGTGCCAGCAGCGTAAAGACAACAGGGGGGCTTTCTGAGCAGTTCTTC. It specifies CASSVKTTGGLSEQFF.

The chain joins TRBV5-1 to TRBJ2-3; D possibly corresponds to TRBD2 (5 bases). The CDR3 totals 13 residues. CDR1 is SGHRS and CDR2 is YFSETQ in the germline V gene. V was cut by 7 bases and J by 5 bases, with 14 bases left in between. The CDR3 is CASGLTSRDTQYF. In DNA, the CDR3 is TGCGCCAGCGGCCTTACTAGTAGAGATACGCAGTATTTT.

The V and J genes are TRBV12-3 or TRBV12-4 and TRBJ2-7, with TRBD1 matching over 9 bases. With V trimmed by 5 bases and J by 5 bases, 4 bases remained unmatched. The CDR3 covers 13 residues. The CDR3: CASSPTGGNEQYF. In nucleotides, the CDR3 is TGTGCCAGCAGTCCTACAGGGGGCAACGAGCAGTACTTC.

The CDR3 loop reads CASRPQGSSYEQYF. CDR3 DNA sequence: TGTGCCAGCAGACCCCAGGGGAGCTCCTACGAGCAGTACTTC. The chain combines TRBV28 with TRBJ2-7; weak D call: TRBD1 (6 bases). With 6 bases removed from V and 0 bases from J, the gap between germline ends came to 12 bases. Germline V lookup: CDR1 MDHEN, CDR2 SYDVKM. The CDR3 spans 14 residues.

This clone came up once. This chain links TRBV6-5 with TRBJ2-1, with 8 bases matching TRBD2. V gave up 4 bases and J gave up 3 bases; unmatched junction bases: 5. Germline V CDR1 and CDR2: MNHEY, SVGAGI. CDR3 length: 15 amino acids. CDR3 bases: TGTGCCAGCAGTTCAGCGGGAGCGAACTACAATGAGCAGTTCTTC. Protein sequence: CASSSAGANYNEQFF.

This clone was picked up one time. The chain has TRBV4-1 and TRBJ2-7, with D perhaps TRBD1 (6 bases). V was clipped by 3 bases and J by 4 bases, with 13 bases between them. CDR1 and CDR2 (germline): MGHRA, YSYEKL. This CDR3 comprises 14 residues. CDR3 sequence: CASSHETGPYEQYF. The CDR3 bases are TGCGCCAGCAGCCACGAAACAGGGCCTTACGAGCAGTACTTC.